A single sample is the source of the 30 T cell receptor beta chains below, sequenced in a study of blood T cell repertoires in COVID-19. The method was immunoSEQ multiplex PCR; TCRdb's version includes in-frame clones alone and lacks a portion of them. This sample has around 170,000 clones, with roughly 88% found just once. Sequencing input: peripheral blood. Receptors were obtained from a woman aged 55-75 years with acute or convalescent COVID-19.

This clone was observed once. V and J are TRBV12-2 and TRBJ2-7; TRBD1, the D gene given by the table, was not confirmed from the DNA. TRBV12-2 is a pseudogene locus. The CDR3 consists of 15 residues. This CDR3 reads CASRLKQGMAYEQYF. Written as DNA, the CDR3 is TGTGCAAGTCGCTTAAAACAGGGAATGGCCTACGAGCAGTACTTC.

The chain employs TRBV6-6 and TRBJ1-5, with 10 bases that match TRBD1. There are 15 residues in the CDR3. Unmatched junction bases numbered 9, after V lost 6 bases and J lost 7 bases. CDR1 and CDR2 (germline): MNHNY, SVGAGI (reference sequence). The CDR3 DNA is TGTGCCAGCAGAGCGACAGGGGGCGCCGGCCAGCCCCAGCATTTT. It yields the protein CASRATGGAGQPQHF.

This sequence joins TRBV21-1 and TRBJ1-5. TRBV21-1 is marked as a pseudogene. This CDR3 is 17 amino acids long. The CDR3: CASSKARGRVSNQPQHF. The CDR3 DNA sequence: TGTGCCAGCAGCAAAGCGCGGGGCAGGGTTTCCAATCAGCCCCAGCATTTT.

J is TRBJ1-4 and V is TRBV5-5; 7 bases line up with TRBD1. The CDR3 loop spans 13 amino acids. The trim removed 1 base at V and 10 bases at J, leaving 4 bases unmatched. The germline CDR1 and CDR2 sequences are SGHKS and YYEKEE (reference sequence). CDR3 region: CASSLSAGGKLFF. The CDR3 DNA follows: TGTGCCAGCAGCTTGTCGGCAGGGGGAAAACTGTTTTTT. Filled out from reference TRBV5-5 and TRBJ1-4, the complete variable domain reads DAGVTQSPTHLIKTRGQQVTLRCSPISGHKSVSWYQQVLGQGPQFIFQYYEKEERGRGNFPDRFSARQFPNYSSELNVNALLLGDSALYLCASSLSAGGKLFFGSGTQLSVL.

This clone was recorded only once. The J gene is TRBJ2-5, the V gene TRBV4-1; 9 bases agree with TRBD2. The germline CDR1 and CDR2 sequences are MGHRA and YSYEKL. The V segment lost 4 bases and the J segment 4 bases; nucleotides outside the gene matches: 10. This CDR3 contains 16 residues. CDR3 residues: CASSRGAGGGGETQYF. CDR3 nucleotides: TGCGCCAGCAGCCGGGGAGCGGGGGGCGGTGGAGAGACCCAGTACTTC.

This clone appeared many times. Written as DNA, the CDR3 is TGTGCCAGTAGAAGAGTGTCTAGCGGGGGCACCGGGGAGCTGTTTTTT. Translation gives CASRRVSSGGTGELFF. The rearrangement joins TRBV19 to TRBJ2-2, with TRBD2 matching over 10 bases. This CDR3 spans 16 amino acids. From germline, CDR1 is LNHDA and CDR2 SQIVND (reference sequence). V lost 6 bases and J lost 4; bases outside the gene matches: 8.

The table lists this clone with a few counts. The rearrangement uses TRBV19 and TRBJ1-2; 9 bases align to TRBD1. CDR1 is LNHDA, CDR2 SQIVND, per germline (reference sequence). This CDR3 region has 15 residues. V dropped 6 bases and J dropped 4; count of bases not matched to a gene: 9. CDR3: CASSPDRGTAYGYTF. The CDR3 DNA follows: TGTGCCAGTAGCCCGGACAGGGGAACAGCCTATGGCTACACCTTC.

The rearrangement links TRBV18 to TRBJ2-7, with a weak D call TRBD2 (7 bases). This CDR3 is built from 17 residues. Looked up from germline, CDR1 is KGHSH and CDR2 is LQKENI. Trimming stripped 0 bases from V and 7 bases from J, with 22 bases between. CDR3 DNA: TGTGCCAGCTCACCACCGGGCGGGGGCAGGGCGTTGGAAGAGCAGTACTTC. It yields the protein CASSPPGGGRALEEQYF.

CDR3 sequence: CASSRRGDLSYGYTF. The CDR3 DNA reads TGTGCCAGCAGCCGACGCGGGGACCTTTCCTATGGCTACACCTTC. The V call is TRBV6-2 or TRBV6-3, the J call TRBJ1-2; TRBD1 is a possible D gene (5 bases). Trimming shortened V by 6 bases and J by 4 bases, and 18 bases separated the two germline ends. CDR3 length: 15 amino acids. Germline V gene sequence: CDR1 MNHEY, CDR2 SVGEGT.

This chain joins TRBV5-1 and TRBJ1-6; D perhaps matches TRBD1 (6 bases). V was cut by 0 bases and J by 3 bases, with 7 bases left in between. There are 15 residues in the CDR3. CDR1 is SGHRS and CDR2 is YFSETQ in the germline V gene. The CDR3 sequence: CASSLGQVYNSPLHF. CDR3 coding DNA: TGCGCCAGCAGCTTGGGACAGGTCTATAATTCACCCCTCCACTTT.

V is TRBV7-3 and J is TRBJ2-2, with TRBD1 matching 9 bases. V lost 4 bases to trimming and J lost 7 bases; unmatched junction nucleotides: 4. The V gene's germline CDR1 is SGHTA and CDR2 FQGTGA. This CDR3 spans 14 amino acids. The CDR3 sequence is CASSWGQGGGELFF. For the CDR3, the DNA is TGTGCCAGCAGCTGGGGACAGGGCGGCGGGGAGCTGTTTTTT.

V and J are TRBV27 and TRBJ2-3; 9 positions match TRBD1. This CDR3 region has 15 residues. Germline V lookup: CDR1 MNHEY, CDR2 SMNVEV (reference sequence). J was trimmed by 6 bases and V by 2 bases; bases with no gene match: 6. In nucleotides, the CDR3 is TGTGCCAGCAGTTTAGGGGGACAGGGTGGGGATACGCAGTATTTT. Amino acids: CASSLGGQGGDTQYF.

This clone appeared a few times. The rearrangement links TRBV5-4 to TRBJ1-2, with D possibly matching TRBD1 (5 bases). Germline V CDR1 and CDR2: SGHNT, YYREEE (reference sequence). This CDR3 comprises 15 residues. The V and J ends lost 0 bases and 2 bases respectively, with 11 bases between them. DNA for the CDR3: TGTGCCAGCAGCTTGGCGCTCAGGGTGAACTATGGCTACACCTTC. This codes for CASSLALRVNYGYTF.

This chain uses TRBV5-1 with TRBJ1-1; perhaps TRBD1 as D (6 bases). CDR3 length: 16 amino acids. Trimming stripped 0 bases from V and 6 bases from J, with 18 bases between. In germline, CDR1 is SGHRS, CDR2 YFSETQ. CDR3 sequence: CASSLGSGQKGAEAFF. CDR3 coding DNA: TGCGCCAGCAGCTTGGGATCCGGGCAGAAGGGGGCTGAAGCTTTCTTT. Using reference TRBV5-1 and TRBJ1-1 for the parts outside the CDR3, the full variable domain is KAGVTQTPRYLIKTRGQQVTLSCSPISGHRSVSWYQQTPGQGLQFLFEYFSETQRNKGNFPGRFSGRQFSNSRSEMNVSTLELGDSALYLCASSLGSGQKGAEAFFGQGTRLTVV.

This clone was seen once. The chain carries TRBV6-5 and TRBJ1-5, with 9 bases identical to TRBD1. The CDR3 has 15 amino acids. CDR1 is MNHEY and CDR2 is SVGAGI in the germline V gene. Losses at the gene ends were 6 bases for V and 6 bases for J; bases not matched to a gene: 9. The CDR3 DNA follows: TGTGCCAGCAGCCGAACCGGGACAGGGAGTCAGCCCCAGCATTTT. It translates to CASSRTGTGSQPQHF.

V is TRBV20-1 and J is TRBJ1-4; no firm D call. The CDR3 loop spans 13 amino acids. V was shortened by 4 bases and J by 4 bases, with 10 bases between the two germline ends. In germline, CDR1 is DFQATT, CDR2 SNEGSKA (reference sequence). The CDR3 nucleotides are TGCAGTGCTACTGATCGTCTTAATGAAAAACTGTTTTTT. It yields the protein CSATDRLNEKLFF.

The chain couples TRBV3-1 (or the pseudogene TRBV3-2) to TRBJ2-7, with D perhaps matching TRBD1 (6 bases). V gave up 1 base and J gave up 7 bases, with 17 bases separating them. CDR1 LGHDT and CDR2 YNNKEL come from the germline V gene (reference sequence). This CDR3 has 15 amino acids. CDR3 sequence (DNA): TGTGCCAGCAGCCAAGTCGGAATTGAGAGGGGGGAGCAGTACTTC. Protein: CASSQVGIERGEQYF.

This chain connects TRBV5-1 to TRBJ2-3; D is uncertain. The germline gives CDR1 SGHRS, CDR2 YFSETQ. The CDR3 is made up of 14 amino acids. Trimming took 3 bases from V and 2 from J, leaving 10 bases between them. The CDR3, as DNA: TGCGCCAGCAGCTCAAACTCATTCACAGATACGCAGTATTTT. This sequence encodes CASSSNSFTDTQYF.

The CDR3 nucleotides read TGTGCCAGTAGTATAGTCAGGGCTACCTACGAGCAGTACTTC. Its translation is CASSIVRATYEQYF. This rearrangement joins TRBV19 to TRBJ2-7, with D perhaps TRBD1 (5 bases). Germline V gene sequence: CDR1 LNHDA, CDR2 SQIVND (reference sequence). V gave up 1 base and J gave up 2 bases, with 9 bases separating them. This CDR3 region has 14 residues.

This chain links TRBV18 with TRBJ1-1, with TRBD1 identical over 7 bases. With 3 bases clipped from V and 1 base from J, the junction kept 8 bases outside the gene matches. The CDR3 has 16 residues. The V gene's germline CDR1 is KGHSH and CDR2 LQKENI. The CDR3 spells CASSPGLTGRNTEAFF. The CDR3 DNA follows: TGTGCCAGCTCACCTGGCTTGACAGGGAGGAACACTGAAGCTTTCTTT.

The rearrangement joins TRBV5-1 to TRBJ1-4, with D possibly matching TRBD1 (5 bases). Between the trimmed V and J ends, which lost 4 bases and 1 base, there was a span of 11 bases. Germline V gene data show CDR1 as SGHRS and CDR2 as YFSETQ. CDR3 length: 15 amino acids. The CDR3 coding sequence is TGCGCCAGCAGCATCTGGGGCCAAACTAATGAAAAACTGTTTTTT. Its translation: CASSIWGQTNEKLFF. The variable domain in full, completed from reference TRBV5-1 and TRBJ1-4, reads KAGVTQTPRYLIKTRGQQVTLSCSPISGHRSVSWYQQTPGQGLQFLFEYFSETQRNKGNFPGRFSGRQFSNSRSEMNVSTLELGDSALYLCASSIWGQTNEKLFFGSGTQLSVL.

As DNA, the CDR3 is TGTGCCACCAGCAGAGATATAGGGGGCAGGTCCTACGAGCAGTACTTC. It encodes CATSRDIGGRSYEQYF. V gene TRBV15 combines with J gene TRBJ2-7; TRBD1 matches 7 bases. Germline V lookup: CDR1 LNHNV, CDR2 YYDKDF (reference sequence). This CDR3 is built from 16 residues. After removal of 0 bases from V and 1 base from J, the junction contained 6 bases not matched to a gene.

V usage is TRBV10-3 and J usage is TRBJ1-3; D remains unclear. The CDR3 consists of 14 residues. Trimming left V 4 bases short and J 0 bases short, with 7 bases between. Germline values: CDR1 ENHRY, CDR2 SYGVKD. CDR3 protein: CAISAASSGNTIYF. Written as DNA, the CDR3 is TGTGCCATCAGTGCGGCTAGCTCTGGAAACACCATATATTTT.

This sequence joins TRBV7-9 and TRBJ1-6; D remains unclear. Trimming removed 5 bases at V and 3 bases at J, with 11 bases between. The CDR3 loop spans 15 amino acids. The germline V gene has CDR1 SEHNR and CDR2 FQNEAQ (reference sequence). The CDR3 here is CASSPPGNYNSPLHF. The CDR3 coding sequence is TGTGCCAGCAGCCCCCCCGGGAACTATAATTCACCCCTCCACTTT.

This clone was seen only once. The rearrangement uses TRBV27 and TRBJ2-5; weak D call: TRBD1 (5 bases). This CDR3 comprises 12 residues. Trimming stripped 0 bases from V and 6 bases from J, with 5 bases between. CDR1 MNHEY and CDR2 SMNVEV come from the germline V gene (reference sequence). The CDR3, as DNA: TGTGCCAGCAGTTTATCGGGGCAGACCCAGTACTTC. This gives the protein CASSLSGQTQYF.

This rearrangement joins TRBV3-1 (or the pseudogene TRBV3-2) to TRBJ2-7; 11 nucleotides line up with TRBD2. Germline CDR1 LGHDT, CDR2 YNNKEL (reference sequence). The V gene end was trimmed by 7 bases and the J gene end by 9 bases; junction bases not matched to a gene: 11. The CDR3 loop spans 14 amino acids. The CDR3 is CASTLGTSGRAQYF. CDR3 sequence (DNA): TGTGCCAGCACCTTGGGGACTAGCGGAAGGGCGCAGTACTTC.

V is TRBV27 and J is TRBJ1-2; D is possibly TRBD1 (5 bases). The CDR3 is made up of 15 amino acids. V dropped 6 bases and J dropped 3 bases, with 17 bases sitting between them. CDR1 and CDR2 (germline): MNHEY, SMNVEV (reference sequence). CDR3 amino acids: CASRSGGSRDYGYTF. Written as DNA, the CDR3 is TGTGCCAGCAGATCCGGGGGGTCAAGGGACTATGGCTACACCTTC.

This clone has just a few counts. J is TRBJ1-2 and V is TRBV15, with 8 bases identical to TRBD1. The V gene end was trimmed by 0 bases and the J gene end by 8 bases; junction bases not matched to a gene: 8. Germline CDR1 reads LNHNV; CDR2 reads YYDKDF (reference sequence). The CDR3 contains 15 residues. CDR3 region: CATSREPATGAGYTF. As DNA, the CDR3 is TGTGCCACCAGCAGAGAGCCCGCGACAGGGGCCGGCTACACCTTC.

This clone appeared a single time. V and J are TRBV3-1 (or the pseudogene TRBV3-2) and TRBJ2-3; tentatively, D is TRBD2 (5 bases). This CDR3 is 15 amino acids long. Germline assignment: CDR1 LGHDT and CDR2 YNNKEL (reference sequence). Trimming shortened V by 4 bases and J by 5 bases, and 16 bases separated the two germline ends. In DNA, the CDR3 is TGTGCCAGCAGCCCTCTGGGCCTAGCCGGAGATACGCAGTATTTT. It codes for CASSPLGLAGDTQYF.

V gene TRBV2 combines with J gene TRBJ1-4; 8 bases match TRBD1. This CDR3 is 15 amino acids long. In germline, CDR1 is SNHLY, CDR2 FYNNEI. V was clipped by 4 bases and J by 8 bases; unmatched bases: 9. CDR3 sequence (DNA): TGTGCCAGCAGTGGACAGGGGTCAGCGATAGAAAAACTGTTTTTT. Its protein is CASSGQGSAIEKLFF.